These 13 T cell receptor beta chains came from one sample sequenced in a study of blood T cell repertoires in COVID-19. The method was immunoSEQ multiplex PCR; TCRdb's version includes in-frame clones alone and lacks a portion of them. The sample includes about 59,000 clones, almost 80% of them seen just once. Material for sequencing was peripheral blood. The receptor set was obtained from a man older than 75 with acute or convalescent COVID-19.

The rearrangement joins TRBV4-2 to TRBJ2-2, with 8 bases lining up with TRBD2. Germline CDR1 and CDR2: LGHNA and YNFKEQ. CDR3 length equals 17 residues. The V and J ends lost 3 bases and 6 bases, in that order; junction bases with no gene match: 12. CDR3 protein: CASSQGSGLVSSGELFF. The CDR3 DNA follows: TGTGCCAGCAGCCAGGGGTCGGGACTAGTAAGTTCCGGGGAGCTGTTTTTT.

The chain has TRBV5-1 and TRBJ2-3; D gene unclear. CDR3 length: 15 amino acids. Germline-derived CDR1 and CDR2 are SGHRS and YFSETQ. Trimming took off 0 bases at V and 3 bases at J, with 11 bases between the two ends. DNA for the CDR3: TGCGCCAGCAGCTTGGAGAGGCCTTGGACAGATACGCAGTATTTT. This codes for CASSLERPWTDTQYF.

The V and J genes are TRBV3-1 (or the pseudogene TRBV3-2) and TRBJ1-4, with 7 bases aligning to TRBD1. V shed 5 bases, J shed 5 bases, and the junction held 5 bases outside the gene matches. The length of the CDR3 is 14 residues. Germline CDR1 LGHDT, CDR2 YNNKEL (reference sequence). The CDR3 is CASSSRQGNEKLFF. The DNA of the CDR3 is TGTGCCAGCAGCTCCCGACAGGGCAATGAAAAACTGTTTTTT.

The chain combines TRBV5-6 with TRBJ1-2, with 8 bases that match TRBD1. The CDR3 has 14 residues. The germline gives CDR1 SGHDT, CDR2 YYEEEE. The junction had 9 bases not matched to a gene; V was cut back by 3 bases and J by 8 bases. CDR3 region: CASSYRTGSGGYTF. In DNA, the CDR3 is TGTGCCAGCAGCTACCGGACAGGGTCCGGAGGCTACACCTTC.

This clone was detected a few times. The chain couples TRBV10-3 to TRBJ2-5; 9 bases are a match to TRBD1. This CDR3 is built from 15 residues. Germline V gives CDR1 ENHRY, CDR2 SYGVKD. V shed 7 bases, J shed 4 bases, and the junction held 10 bases outside the gene matches. CDR3 sequence: CAITVGQGNSETQYF. CDR3 nucleotides: TGTGCCATCACCGTGGGACAGGGAAATTCAGAGACCCAGTACTTC.

This clone has more than one count but fewer than ten. The gene calls are TRBV27 and TRBJ1-1; TRBD1 agrees at 8 bases. Losses at the gene ends were 4 bases for V and 3 bases for J; bases not matched to a gene: 7. The CDR3 is 15 amino acids. Per the germline V gene, CDR1 is MNHEY and CDR2 is SMNVEV (reference sequence). Written as DNA, the CDR3 is TGTGCCAGCAGTTCGGATCGGGACAGGCACACTGAAGCTTTCTTT. It specifies CASSSDRDRHTEAFF.

This chain links TRBV10-3 with TRBJ2-3; 8 bases fit TRBD2. Trimming took 8 bases from V and 5 from J; bases not matched to a gene: 6. This CDR3 has 13 residues. Germline V CDR1 and CDR2: ENHRY, SYGVKD. The CDR3 is CAILRGAGDTQYF. CDR3 nucleotides: TGTGCCATCTTGCGGGGGGCCGGAGATACGCAGTATTTT.

This sequence joins TRBV5-1 and TRBJ2-5; 12 bases are a match to TRBD2. Per the germline V gene, CDR1 is SGHRS and CDR2 is YFSETQ. Trimming cost V 3 bases and J 3 bases; bases outside gene matches: 3. The CDR3 is 15 amino acids. CDR3 sequence (DNA): TGCGCCAGCAGCTCACCTAGCGGGGGGGAAGAGACCCAGTACTTC. It yields the protein CASSSPSGGEETQYF.

This clone turned up a few times. The chain joins TRBV30 to TRBJ2-5, with TRBD2 matching 11 bases. J gave up 5 bases and V 1 base, and 9 bases lay outside the gene matches. The CDR3 is made up of 16 amino acids. The germline CDR1 and CDR2 sequences are GTSNPN and SVGIG (reference sequence). CDR3 amino acids: CAWSDSSGRRRETQYF. The DNA for the CDR3 is TGTGCCTGGAGTGATTCTAGCGGGAGGAGGAGGGAGACCCAGTACTTC.

The chain uses TRBV30 and TRBJ2-1; the D is unclear. Germline V gene data show CDR1 as GTSNPN and CDR2 as SVGIG (reference sequence). The CDR3 runs to 11 residues. Trimming took 4 bases from V and 5 from J, leaving 6 bases between them. The CDR3, as DNA: TGTGCCTGGACGGAGAACAATGAGCAGTTCTTC. Encoded protein: CAWTENNEQFF.

The chain links TRBV25-1 to TRBJ2-1; possible D gene TRBD2, 5 bases. The V gene lost 0 bases and the J gene lost 7 bases, with 16 bases spanning the gap. The CDR3 extends over 16 amino acids. The germline V gene has CDR1 MGHDK and CDR2 SYGVNS. CDR3 amino acids: CASSEYDRVPGNEQFF. CDR3 bases: TGTGCCAGCAGTGAATACGACCGGGTCCCGGGGAATGAGCAGTTCTTC.

CDR3 protein: CASSAGTLNTEAFF. The CDR3 nucleotides read TGTGCCAGCAGTGCCGGGACTCTGAACACTGAAGCTTTCTTT. V and J are TRBV2 and TRBJ1-1; perhaps TRBD1 as D (5 bases). CDR1 SNHLY and CDR2 FYNNEI come from the germline V gene. This CDR3 is 14 amino acids long. V gave up 4 bases and J gave up 0 bases, with 9 bases separating them.

This clone has a count of ten or more. The rearrangement joins TRBV6-5 to TRBJ2-7; 7 bases are shared with TRBD1. CDR3 length: 14 residues. Looked up from germline, CDR1 is MNHEY and CDR2 is SVGAGI. J lost 6 bases, V lost 0 bases, and 5 bases had no gene match. In DNA form, the CDR3 reads TGTGCCAGCAGTTACTCGGACAGGACCGGCGAGCAGTACTTC. This gives the protein CASSYSDRTGEQYF.